Detailed here is one T cell receptor (beta chain). The antigen is not known. There are 16 residues in the CDR3. Trimming removed 8 bases at V and 0 bases at J, with 16 bases between. Germline CDR1 MNHNS, CDR2 SASEGT. The data originate from a study of tumor and adjacent non-tumor tissue in lung cancer. TCRbeta libraries were built with three rounds of nested PCR, modified from ARM-PCR. Using its own MiXCR run on the multiplex PCR reads, TCRdb lists one record per CDR3 protein. The sample carries tens of thousands of distinct CDR3 sequences, around 59% recorded once. This sample's RNA came from whole unsorted tissue. Distant lung tissue was collected more than 3 cm away from the tumor edge. Study observations and caveats: In normal lung, the top 100 clones were significantly more dominant than in tumor.

The TCR comes from a woman aged 70-85 years with non-small cell lung cancer. The gene calls are TRBV6-1 and TRBJ2-2; D gene unclear. Source material: distant non-tumor lung tissue. Here the CDR3 reads CASCVAPVANTGELFF. The CDR3 bases are TGTGCCAGCTGTGTAGCCCCGGTCGCGAACACCGGGGAGCTGTTTTTT.